This T cell receptor beta chain was identified in a study of shared clonotypes between healthy human individuals (dated by TCRdb to 2019 to 2021). Some background on the complete study: The cohort comprised two women and a few men aged 18 to 49 years. Libraries were prepared and TCR repertoires were sequenced by different laboratories using diverse techniques, in order to increase sequencing depth and limit assay-specific biases. For each donor, CD4 naive and CD4 memory were each given three plates, CD8 naive was given two plates, and CD8 memory was given one plate. To estimate repertoire size and how much clonotypes are shared between individuals, the study performed deep sequencing of blood TCR repertoires from roughly five healthy adults. Leukapheresis yielded between about 0.8 and 8.9 billion PBMCs per donor.

Remarks on this clone: What antigen it recognizes has not been identified. Base-call qualities are not available, and no considerably larger clone is one nucleotide away.

Paper-wide results and their limitations: About 5% of naive CD4, 3.5% of naive CD8, around 2.3% of memory CD4, and approximately 0.39% of memory CD8 clonotypes were shared across several donors. Because the study included a small number of donors, the genetic and exposure-history diversity represented was limited. Based on pairwise subsampling, the degree of clonotype sharing among donors was expected to be affected by sequencing depth. Larger estimated clonotype richness was generally found for naive subsets than for memory subsets. Even with the large sequencing depth, rarefaction of the sorted-subset datasets indicated that sequencing was incomplete. Only blood was sampled, and tissue TCR repertoires likely differ from those in blood. Higher generation probabilities were observed for clonotypes shared by all four sorted-subset donors than for non-shared clonotypes.

For the CD8 naive samples, CD45RO-negative cells were positively selected for CCR7, yielding a CD45RA+CCR7+ population from which TemRA cells were excluded. Donors were healthy HIV-negative adults with no recently reported acute infections or vaccinations. All donors were Caucasian adults living in Nashville, Tennessee, USA. Blood was collected by leukapheresis, and PBMCs were isolated by Ficoll-Histopaque density gradient centrifugation and then cryopreserved in liquid nitrogen vapor phase. Analytical flow cytometry was used to check the purity and quantity of every magnetically sorted T cell population. From each sorted fraction, genomic DNA was isolated and quantified by UV absorbance on a Nanodrop 2000c. Using the deep immunoSEQ assay, multiplex PCR amplified TCR CDR3 regions from genomic DNA. Genomic DNA extracted from each cell subset was distributed evenly over all wells of several immunoSEQ 96-well plates, and each plate served as one replicate. For sorted subsets, each replicate PCR was loaded with about 200 ng genomic DNA, equivalent to approximately 33,000 T cell genomes. Purified libraries were measured with a Qubit 3.0 fluorometer, size-checked on a Bioanalyzer 2100, and measured again with the KAPA Library Quantification kit. Every immunoSEQ 96-well plate was sequenced on a dedicated single-read 150-cycle Illumina NextSeq 550 flow cell. Turning to the authors' computational methods: The immunoSEQ output contained only junctional sequences without quality scores, so filtering could not match that applied to full-length reads. To assign V/J genes and CDR3, sequences were annotated using PyIR, a Python wrapper for IgBLAST v1.9, with IMGT germline references. Reads were filtered out if the reads had weak V/J assignments (E-value above 1e-6), no CDR3, stop codons, out-of-frame junctions, or ambiguous translated residues. V3J clonotypes were defined as sequences sharing the same inferred V gene, J gene, and CDR3 amino acid sequence. To compute the percentage overlap between repertoires, the number of shared unique clonotypes was divided by the size of the smaller repertoire. Richness of each repertoire was evaluated using RTK rarefaction, the Chao1 estimator, and Recon v2.1 estimates of unobserved clonotypes. Generation probabilities were computed with OLGA for all TCRbeta clonotypes obtained by the gDNA method from four donors. As stored in TCRdb, this immuneACCESS dataset retains in-frame rearrangements with V and J assigned. A fraction of the clones does not appear; measured against another copy, unresolved V genes explain less than half of the discrepancy, and the remainder lacks a known reason. Clone size and the V and J calls come from that table; the DNA yielded D and trimming. The sample table holds around 1.9 million clones, of which 93% were seen once. The ten largest clones represent approximately 1.6% of the sample.

Deletion took 7 bases off V and 15 bases off J, with a span of 16 bases between the germline ends. Taken from cysteine to phenylalanine, the CDR3 has 11 residues. This entry keeps only the CDR3 DNA: 33 bases, framed from base 1. Per the germline V gene, MDHEN is the CDR1 and SYDVKM is the CDR2. The sequence was obtained from a man younger than 35 in good health. Some clones in this sample may be carry-over from other donors' samples. Input material: naive CD8+ T cells from PBMCs. The cell subset or site label, read with the paper, signifies: CD45RA+CCR7+. The V gene is TRBV28 and the J gene is TRBJ2-1; a confident D gene designation cannot be given. The CDR3 has the sequence CASNQGPGRFF. The DNA reads TGTGCCAGCAATCAAGGTCCAGGTCGGTTCTTC.